The rows below give T cell receptor beta chains drawn from one sample of a study of T-cell reconstitution after alpha-beta-depleted transplantation in children. TCRdb called the PCR reads again in MiXCR, with one record for every CDR3 protein. The sample records about 610,000 distinct CDR3 sequences, about 10% being singletons. Material: PBMCs from the stem cell graft donor, obtained from the stem cell graft. These receptors all come from a human donor who donated a stem cell graft to a child with acute myeloid leukemia. Each CDR3 is given without its conserved first and last residue. Clone size appears in some rows only: once, few, many, or a class for an expanded clone.

>12|.|TRBV5-1
ASKYGTVGYGYT
>13|few|TRBV5-1
ASSMPSGATDTQY
>15|.|TRBV7-4
ASSLILTGTGANVLT
>15|.|TRBV4-1
ASSQELGGRAYNEQF
>12|few|TRBV29-1
SVELQGARGGYT
>12|.|TRBV7-2
ASSSLAGRDEQY
>13|.|TRBV27
ASSFFDSYSGELF
>13|few|TRBV19
ASSILGQINQPQH
>13|many|TRBV12-3/TRBV12-4
ASSSSGRVYNEQF
>12|many|TRBV20-1
SAKKTSSPNEQY
>12|.|TRBV11-2
ASSLDPGLRELF
>13|few|TRBV5-6
ASSSGQRNTGELF
>15|few|TRBV28
ASSGDRTSGTQETQY
>15|.|TRBV11-3
ASSPRTSGSSANEQF
>12|many|TRBV29-1
SGTGTSNTDTQY